These 7 T cell receptor beta chains were all obtained from the same sample, sequenced in a study of shared clonotypes between healthy human individuals. Naive CD8 cells, CD45RO-negative and positively selected for CCR7, excluded terminally differentiated effector memory CD45RA+ cells. The data were produced by immunoSEQ multiplex PCR, yet TCRdb's version contains in-frame clones alone and is incomplete. This table has about 1,900,000 clones, around 96% appearing once. The sequenced sample was naive CD8+ T cells sorted from blood. Receptor source: a man aged 18-30 years in good health.

This chain joins TRBV9 and TRBJ2-5; D unclear. V was pared by 3 bases and J by 5 bases, with 14 bases between. There are 14 residues in the CDR3. The germline gives CDR1 SGDLS, CDR2 YYNGEE. The CDR3 bases are TGTGCCAGCAGCGCCGCAGGTTCATATGAGACCCAGTACTTC. This sequence encodes CASSAAGSYETQYF.

This rearrangement joins TRBV27 to TRBJ2-3; D might be TRBD1 (6 bases). The V and J ends lost 10 bases and 1 base respectively, with 18 bases between them. This CDR3 has 15 amino acids. Germline values: CDR1 MNHEY, CDR2 SMNVEV (reference sequence). Written as DNA, the CDR3 is TGTGCCACTTGCCCTACAGGGTATCGCACAGATACGCAGTATTTT. This codes for CATCPTGYRTDTQYF.

The chain is built from TRBV30 and TRBJ2-3, with 8 nucleotides matching TRBD2. CDR1 and CDR2 from the germline V gene are GTSNPN and SVGIG (reference sequence). This CDR3 is built from 14 residues. V shed 3 bases and J 3 bases; nucleotides not matched to a gene: 5. As DNA, the CDR3 is TGTGCCTGGAGCAGCGGGAGAGTTACAGATACGCAGTATTTT. Residues: CAWSSGRVTDTQYF.

This clone has just one count. The sample contains more than one DNA sequence encoding this CDR3. The chain joins TRBV5-6 to TRBJ2-7; D gene uncertain. With 1 base removed from V and 2 bases from J, the gap between germline ends came to 7 bases. The length of the CDR3 is 13 residues. Germline CDR1 reads SGHDT; CDR2 reads YYEEEE. CDR3 sequence (DNA): TGTGCCAGCAGCTTGTTGAGCACCTACGAGCAGTACTTC. Amino acid sequence: CASSLLSTYEQYF.

The genes are TRBV21-1 and TRBJ2-1; TRBD1, as called in the table, went unchecked against the DNA. TRBV21-1 is labeled a pseudogene. This CDR3 has 16 residues. CDR3 DNA sequence: TGTGCCAGCAGCAAAGACGGGACAGGGGCCGGGCGTGAGCAGTTCTTC. It yields the protein CASSKDGTGAGREQFF.

As regards this clone: The sample contains more than one DNA sequence encoding this CDR3. The chain couples TRBV5-4 to TRBJ2-7; D possibly uses TRBD1 or TRBD2 (5 bases each). The CDR3 loop spans 12 amino acids. Germline-derived CDR1 and CDR2 are SGHNT and YYREEE (reference sequence). Trimming shortened V by 2 bases and J by 5 bases, and 8 bases separated the two germline ends. CDR3 coding DNA: TGTGCCAGCAGCTTCGGGGCCAACGAGCAGTACTTC. Translated, it gives CASSFGANEQYF.

This rearrangement joins TRBV4-1 to TRBJ1-2; D may be TRBD1 (5 bases). CDR3 size: 14 residues. With 1 base removed from V and 4 bases from J, the gap between germline ends came to 10 bases. Germline-derived CDR1 and CDR2 are MGHRA and YSYEKL. Written as DNA, the CDR3 is TGCGCCAGCAGCCAAGGAGCAGGGCCCTATGGCTACACCTTC. Translation gives CASSQGAGPYGYTF.